The 11 T cell receptor beta chains in this list originate from one sample, sequenced in a study of cytomegalovirus exposure and HLA in healthy donors (dated by TCRdb to the late 2010s). The library came from the immunoSEQ multiplex PCR assay. The multiplex PCR relied on a mix of 60 forward primers for TCR Vbeta segments and 13 reverse primers for TCR Jbeta segments. Imported from immuneACCESS, the table was reduced by TCRdb to in-frame sequences with V and J called. These copies leave out some clones; in studies compared against another copy, an unresolved V gene accounts for under half, and the cause of the remainder is not known. The sample includes approximately 200,000 clones, with 79% observed a single time. The top ten constitute around 1.6% of the sample. Material for sequencing was PBMCs. These receptors all stem from a girl aged 5 to 17 in good health and CMV-seropositive.

The CDR3 reads CASSQVVIRGEQFF. The CDR3, as DNA: TGCGCCAGCAGCCAAGTGGTCATTAGGGGTGAGCAGTTCTTC. The chain has TRBV4-1 and TRBJ2-1; TRBD1 might be the D (5 bases). The germline CDR1 and CDR2 sequences are MGHRA and YSYEKL. CDR3 length: 14 residues. The V gene lost 1 base and the J gene lost 9 bases, with 13 bases spanning the gap.

The CDR3 reads CASSPATGVGNIQYF. CDR3 DNA: TGTGCCAGCAGCCCGGCGACAGGGGTCGGCAACATTCAGTACTTC. The J gene is TRBJ2-4, the V gene TRBV5-6; 8 bases match TRBD1. Germline CDR1 and CDR2: SGHDT and YYEEEE. There are 15 residues in the CDR3. With 4 bases clipped from V and 7 bases from J, the junction kept 10 bases outside the gene matches.

This chain links TRBV6-5 with TRBJ1-1; D is possibly TRBD1 (5 bases). CDR1 MNHEY and CDR2 SVGAGI come from the germline V gene. V dropped 8 bases and J dropped 0 bases, with 13 bases sitting between them. CDR3 length equals 14 residues. The CDR3, as DNA: TGTGCCAGCCGATCCCGGGGGATGAACACTGAAGCTTTCTTT. The encoded protein is CASRSRGMNTEAFF.

The gene calls are TRBV11-2 and TRBJ1-3, with D tentatively TRBD1 (5 bases). Germline V gene data show CDR1 as SGHAT and CDR2 as FQNNGV. With 1 base removed from V and 0 bases from J, the gap between germline ends came to 10 bases. This CDR3 region has 16 residues. The CDR3 reads CASSLVTAHSGNTIYF. The CDR3 DNA reads TGTGCCAGCAGCTTAGTGACAGCCCACTCTGGAAACACCATATATTTT.

The J gene is TRBJ1-4, the V gene TRBV5-6; D may be TRBD1 (6 bases). Between the trimmed V and J ends, which lost 0 bases and 5 bases, there was a span of 11 bases. Germline lookup yields CDR1 SGHDT and CDR2 YYEEEE. The CDR3 has 15 amino acids. This CDR3 is CASSLVGTRNEKLFF. CDR3 DNA sequence: TGTGCCAGCAGCTTGGTAGGGACAAGGAATGAAAAACTGTTTTTT.

This chain joins TRBV7-9 and TRBJ2-2; 9 bases match TRBD1. This CDR3 has 15 residues. V shed 5 bases and J 7 bases; nucleotides not matched to a gene: 8. The germline CDR1 and CDR2 sequences are SEHNR and FQNEAQ (reference sequence). This CDR3 is CASSTPGQGIGELFF. CDR3 bases: TGTGCCAGCAGCACTCCGGGACAGGGAATCGGGGAGCTGTTTTTT.

CDR3 residues: CASSNPGQGKYEQYF. The DNA of the CDR3 is TGTGCCAGCAGCAATCCGGGACAGGGGAAGTACGAGCAGTACTTC. The chain carries TRBV7-6 and TRBJ2-7, with 10 nucleotides matching TRBD1. The germline CDR1 and CDR2 sequences are SGHVS and FNYEAQ. This CDR3 has 15 residues. V lost 5 bases, J lost 4 bases, and 8 bases stayed unmatched.

V and J are TRBV4-1 and TRBJ1-5; weak D call: TRBD1 (5 bases). V was pared by 5 bases and J by 0 bases, with 14 bases between. Germline assignment: CDR1 MGHRA and CDR2 YSYEKL. This CDR3 comprises 16 residues. The CDR3 reads CASSFGGMNSNQPQHF. Written as DNA, the CDR3 is TGCGCCAGCAGCTTTGGGGGGATGAATAGCAATCAGCCCCAGCATTTT.

This clone was counted a few times. The J gene is TRBJ1-2, the V gene TRBV30; TRBD1 is a possible D gene (6 bases). Between the trimmed V and J ends, which lost 1 base and 8 bases, there was a span of 14 bases. Germline V CDR1 and CDR2: GTSNPN, SVGIG (reference sequence). The CDR3 consists of 13 residues. This chain's CDR3 is CAWSETGLGGYTF. CDR3 sequence (DNA): TGTGCCTGGAGTGAGACAGGCCTGGGAGGCTACACCTTC.

The count of this clone is one. This CDR3 reads CASSLVRGDTQYF. For the CDR3, the DNA is TGTGCCAGCAGCTTAGTCAGGGGAGATACGCAGTATTTT. V usage is TRBV7-9 and J usage is TRBJ2-3, with a possible D match to TRBD1 (6 bases). Trimming stripped 1 base from V and 5 bases from J, with 7 bases between. Germline V gene data show CDR1 as SEHNR and CDR2 as FQNEAQ (reference sequence). This CDR3 is 13 amino acids long. Combining the CDR3 with reference TRBV7-9 and TRBJ2-3 gives the whole variable domain DTGVSQNPRHKITKRGQNVTFRCDPISEHNRLYWYRQTLGQGPEFLTYFQNEAQLEKSRLLSDRFSAERPKGSFSTLEIQRTEQGDSAMYLCASSLVRGDTQYFGPGTRLTVL.

The chain employs TRBV11-3 and TRBJ1-2; D uncertain. Trimming stripped 0 bases from V and 4 bases from J, with 12 bases between. The CDR3 has 15 amino acids. Germline V lookup: CDR1 SGHNT, CDR2 YENEEA. Written as DNA, the CDR3 is TGTGCCAGCAGCTTAGAAAACTCTCCTTCCTATGGCTACACCTTC. Protein product: CASSLENSPSYGYTF.